This entry features one T cell receptor (beta chain) sequence. Clones were read by immunoSEQ multiplex PCR, and TCRdb kept only the in-frame ones, dropping some. Among about 74,000 clones listed, 75% to 85% were seen once. The CDR3 is 17 residues long. Trimming removed 4 bases from V and 1 base from J, with 20 bases in between. CDR1 and CDR2 (germline): SGHRS, YFSETQ. The source of the sample is a study of blood T cell repertoires in COVID-19. Study context: The origin of the acute and convalescent COVID-19 samples was the United States, Italy and Spain.

This chain uses TRBV5-1 with TRBJ2-5; perhaps TRBD1 as D (8 bases). The origin of this receptor is a man aged 50 to 59 with acute or convalescent COVID-19. Sequencing was performed on peripheral blood. CDR3 coding DNA: TGCGCCAGCAGCCCTCTTTACAGGGGGGGAGGCCAAGAGACCCAGTACTTC. Translating gives CASSPLYRGGGQETQYF.